Listed here are 9 T cell receptor beta chains from one sample, sequenced in a study of cytomegalovirus exposure and HLA in healthy donors. Primers: 60 Vbeta forward and 13 Jbeta reverse. This table comes from immunoSEQ multiplex PCR, and its TCRdb copy is limited to in-frame clones, with some not included. The sample lists over 150,000 clones; roughly 80% were seen once. The sequenced sample consisted of PBMCs. These receptor sequences come from a male donor in good health and CMV-seronegative.

The chain uses TRBV7-9 and TRBJ1-1; no clear D gene. The CDR3 contains 13 residues. Germline lookup yields CDR1 SEHNR and CDR2 FQNEAQ (reference sequence). V was cut by 4 bases and J by 4 bases, with 10 bases left in between. CDR3 bases: TGTGCCAGCAGCTCCTCCCTCAGCACTGAAGCTTTCTTT. Its translation is CASSSSLSTEAFF.

This chain joins TRBV6-5 and TRBJ2-7; weak D call: TRBD2 (5 bases). The CDR3 has 14 residues. Germline lookup yields CDR1 MNHEY and CDR2 SVGAGI. The V and J ends lost 4 bases and 5 bases respectively, with 15 bases between them. The CDR3 bases are TGTGCCAGCAGTTCTAGCCAGGTGAGGAACGAGCAGTACTTC. Protein: CASSSSQVRNEQYF.

Only a few counts were recorded for this clone. The rearrangement links TRBV7-9 to TRBJ2-2; 9 nucleotides agree with TRBD1. The CDR3 is 17 residues long. V gave up 6 bases and J gave up 4 bases; unmatched junction bases: 12. CDR1 SEHNR and CDR2 FQNEAQ come from the germline V gene (reference sequence). CDR3 nucleotides: TGTGCCAGCAGACCTACAGGGGGCGGAGGAGGCACCGGGGAGCTGTTTTTT. Translation gives CASRPTGGGGGTGELFF.

This chain uses TRBV7-3 with TRBJ2-2; 9 bases agree with TRBD1. Germline CDR1 reads SGHTA; CDR2 reads FQGTGA. This CDR3 comprises 14 residues. V shed 6 bases and J 6 bases; nucleotides not matched to a gene: 5. In DNA, the CDR3 is TGTGCCAGCAGTATACAGGGGGCGTCCGGGGAGCTGTTTTTT. Translating gives CASSIQGASGELFF. Supplemented by reference TRBV7-3 and TRBJ2-2, the full variable domain reads GAGVSQTPSNKVTEKGKYVELRCDPISGHTALYWYRQSLGQGPEFLIYFQGTGAADDSGLPNDRFFAVRPEGSVSTLKIQRTERGDSAVYLCASSIQGASGELFFGEGSRLTVL.

This clone was recorded only once. The J gene is TRBJ1-6, the V gene TRBV6-1, with D maybe TRBD1 (5 bases). This CDR3 comprises 16 residues. Trimming removed 4 bases at V and 10 bases at J, with 20 bases between. Germline-derived CDR1 and CDR2 are MNHNS and SASEGT. The CDR3 reads CASSAPPRDWESPLHF. The CDR3 region has the DNA TGTGCCAGCAGTGCCCCGCCACGGGACTGGGAATCACCCCTCCACTTT.

This chain uses TRBV7-7 with TRBJ2-7; D may be TRBD1 (7 bases). V was clipped by 5 bases and J by 2 bases, with 13 bases between them. This CDR3 has 14 amino acids. Germline values: CDR1 SSHAT, CDR2 FNYEAQ (reference sequence). The CDR3 DNA sequence: TGTGCCAGCAGCCAGGGGGGACAGACCTACGAGCAGTACTTC. This translates into CASSQGGQTYEQYF. Drawing the rest from reference TRBV7-7 and TRBJ2-7, the complete variable domain is GAGVSQSPRYKVTKRGQDVTLRCDPISSHATLYWYQQALGQGPEFLTYFNYEAQPDKSGLPSDRFSAERPEGSISTLTIQRTEQRDSAMYRCASSQGGQTYEQYFGPGTRLTVT.

The chain combines TRBV18 with TRBJ1-1; D possibly corresponds to TRBD1 (5 bases). With 3 bases removed from V and 4 bases from J, the gap between germline ends came to 9 bases. Per germline, CDR1 KGHSH and CDR2 LQKENI. The CDR3 covers 13 residues. The CDR3 coding sequence is TGTGCCAGCTCACCTAGACAGACCACTGAAGCTTTCTTT. Amino acids: CASSPRQTTEAFF.

The sample holds a few counts of this clone. The genes are TRBV6-1 and TRBJ2-7; D uncertain. Deletions cut 6 bases from V and 0 bases from J, with 9 bases between. The CDR3 sequence is 13 residues long. Germline V gene sequence: CDR1 MNHNS, CDR2 SASEGT. CDR3 sequence: CASRFGGSYEQYF. The CDR3 region has the DNA TGTGCCAGCAGGTTCGGCGGCTCCTACGAGCAGTACTTC.

This clone showed up just a few times. The J gene is TRBJ2-1, the V gene TRBV5-1; TRBD2 aligns across 13 bases. CDR3 size: 16 residues. The trim removed 4 bases at V and 2 bases at J, leaving 3 bases unmatched. Germline CDR1 reads SGHRS; CDR2 reads YFSETQ. This chain's CDR3 is CASSLGLAGAYNEQFF. The CDR3 DNA reads as TGCGCCAGCAGCCTTGGACTAGCGGGGGCCTACAATGAGCAGTTCTTC.